These 15 T cell receptor beta chains originate from one sample sequenced in a study of human T cells and chemical hapten exposure. Time point specified: patch test 2, 6 weeks after DPC sensitization. Treatment given: therapeutic diphenylcyclopropenone sensitization with weekly scalp DPC. One entry per CDR3 protein results from TCRdb running MiXCR on the RACE reads. The sample lists 89,000 or so distinct CDR3 sequences, 6.5% to 8.5% seen once, with 1.3% in the top ten. Sequencing was performed on whole blood, taken in connection with sensitization to the hapten diphenylcyclopropenone (DPC). These receptors originate from a woman aged 25-40 years with alopecia areata. Some clones in this sample may be carry-over from other donors' samples.

This clonotype was recorded many times. This chain joins TRBV6-1 and TRBJ1-4, with D possibly matching TRBD1 (6 bases). This CDR3 spans 13 amino acids. Trimming took 5 bases from V and 8 from J, leaving 12 bases between them. The V gene's germline CDR1 is MNHNS and CDR2 SASEGT. The CDR3 DNA reads as TGTGCCAGCAGTCCAGGGGAGGTGGAAAAACTGTTTTTT. It encodes CASSPGEVEKLFF.

V is TRBV12-3 or TRBV12-4 and J is TRBJ1-1, with D possibly matching TRBD1 (5 bases). Deletions cut 5 bases from V and 1 base from J, with 8 bases between. This CDR3 region has 13 residues. Here the CDR3 DNA reads TGTGCCAGCAGTAGACAGCCGAACACTGAAGCTTTCTTT. As protein: CASSRQPNTEAFF.

This clonotype was counted at least ten times. The chain has TRBV7-9 and TRBJ2-3; 13 positions match TRBD2. Trimming at V came to 5 bases and at J to 2 bases, leaving 10 bases not matched to a gene. CDR1 SEHNR and CDR2 FQNEAQ come from the germline V gene (reference sequence). The CDR3 sequence is 18 residues long. In nucleotides, the CDR3 is TGTGCCAGCAGCAGAGCCGGGACTAGCGGGGCCAACACAGATACGCAGTATTTT. This encodes CASSRAGTSGANTDTQYF.

There are many counts of this clonotype. V is TRBV10-3 and J is TRBJ2-6; D is uncertain. V was trimmed by 6 bases and J by 0 bases, leaving 9 bases between them. Per germline, CDR1 ENHRY and CDR2 SYGVKD. CDR3 length equals 15 residues. The CDR3 region has the DNA TGTGCCATCAGGGAAGGCAGCTCTGGGGCCAACGTCCTGACTTTC. It encodes CAIREGSSGANVLTF.

This clonotype was seen at least ten times. The chain carries TRBV20-1 and TRBJ1-5, with a possible D match to TRBD1 (5 bases). Germline CDR1 and CDR2: DFQATT and SNEGSKA (reference sequence). The V and J ends lost 5 bases and 2 bases respectively, with 10 bases between them. This CDR3 region has 13 residues. Here the CDR3 reads CSAYRDGNQPQHF. The CDR3, as DNA: TGCAGTGCTTACCGGGACGGCAATCAGCCCCAGCATTTT.

In this sample, this clonotype turned up many times. The chain is built from TRBV29-1 and TRBJ2-7; D is possibly TRBD1 (6 bases). Germline lookup yields CDR1 SQVTM and CDR2 ANQGSEA. V was cut by 3 bases and J by 4 bases, with 16 bases left in between. CDR3 length: 14 amino acids. The CDR3 DNA reads as TGCAGCGTTGAGCGGCAGGGGAGTTTGTACGAGCAGTACTTC. This translates into CSVERQGSLYEQYF.

The table lists this clonotype with a few counts. The chain combines TRBV6-5 with TRBJ1-1; TRBD1 might be the D (5 bases). Trimming removed 5 bases at V and 5 bases at J, with 12 bases between. The germline V gene has CDR1 MNHEY and CDR2 SVGAGI. The CDR3 is 13 amino acids. CDR3 residues: CASSNPRGTEAFF. CDR3 coding DNA: TGTGCCAGCAGTAACCCTCGGGGGACTGAAGCTTTCTTT.

In this sample, this clonotype turned up a few times. This chain links TRBV27 with TRBJ1-1; unclear D gene. This CDR3 has 15 amino acids. Germline V CDR1 and CDR2: MNHEY, SMNVEV (reference sequence). Trimming removed 1 base from V and 8 bases from J, with 17 bases in between. The CDR3 spells CASSLFGRVGSEAFF. The CDR3 DNA sequence: TGTGCCAGCAGTTTATTCGGGAGGGTGGGTTCAGAAGCTTTCTTT.

The table lists this clonotype with many counts. This chain uses TRBV18 with TRBJ2-3; a possible D gene is TRBD2 (5 bases). Germline V gives CDR1 KGHSH, CDR2 LQKENI. The V end was cut by 1 base, the J end by 5 bases, with 10 bases between. The CDR3 has 14 amino acids. The CDR3 coding sequence is TGTGCCAGCTCACCACTAGCTGGAGGAGATACGCAGTATTTT. This gives the protein CASSPLAGGDTQYF.

The chain uses TRBV12-3 or TRBV12-4 and TRBJ2-1; D is unresolved. The CDR3 loop spans 13 amino acids. V dropped 1 base and J dropped 2 bases, with 3 bases sitting between them. The CDR3 coding sequence is TGTGCCAGCAGTTTAGAGACCTACAATGAGCAGTTCTTC. As protein: CASSLETYNEQFF.

This clonotype was picked up many times. The V call is TRBV12-5, the J call TRBJ1-1; the match to TRBD1 covers 7 bases. The CDR3 loop spans 16 amino acids. Germline loops: CDR1 LGHNT, CDR2 FRNRAP. V dropped 2 bases and J dropped 1; count of bases not matched to a gene: 7. The CDR3 region is CASGLRKQGRNTEAFF. In nucleotides, the CDR3 is TGTGCTAGTGGTTTGAGAAAACAGGGGCGGAACACTGAAGCTTTCTTT.

Worth noting for this clonotype: A junction boundary mismatches the germline segment, possibly from a read error. This rearrangement joins TRBV12-3 or TRBV12-4 to TRBJ1-4; TRBD1 might be the D (5 bases). The length of the CDR3 is 14 residues. The CDR3 is CTSSLEGRHSQLFF. The CDR3 DNA sequence: TGTACCAGCAGTTTAGAGGGGCGACATTCTCAACTGTTTTTT.

There are a few counts of this clonotype. The chain uses TRBV7-2 and TRBJ2-1, with TRBD1 as a possible D gene (6 bases). Trimming removed 3 bases at V and 2 bases at J, with 14 bases between. This CDR3 comprises 16 residues. Germline assignment: CDR1 SGHTA and CDR2 FQGNSA. CDR3 loop: CASSFQGTPTYNEQFF. DNA of the CDR3: TGTGCCAGCAGCTTCCAGGGGACCCCTACCTACAATGAGCAGTTCTTC.

This clonotype was detected many times. The rearrangement links TRBV5-1 to TRBJ2-3; 9 positions match TRBD2. This CDR3 contains 14 residues. The V gene's germline CDR1 is SGHRS and CDR2 YFSETQ. V shed 5 bases and J 1 base; nucleotides not matched to a gene: 2. The CDR3 bases are TGCGCCAGCAGATGGACTAGCGGCACAGATACGCAGTATTTT. It translates to CASRWTSGTDTQYF.

The chain recombines TRBV5-4 with TRBJ2-3; 8 bases match TRBD2. CDR1 and CDR2 (germline): SGHNT, YYREEE (reference sequence). The trim removed 0 bases at V and 8 bases at J, leaving 11 bases unmatched. CDR3 length: 16 amino acids. CDR3 residues: CASSLASGSIYGTQYF. CDR3 bases: TGTGCCAGCAGCTTGGCTAGCGGGTCAATCTATGGTACGCAGTATTTT.